These T cell receptor beta chains were read from a single sample in a study of CD8+CD57+ T cells in acquired aplastic anemia. Via MiXCR, TCRdb re-called the reads, giving one row per CDR3 protein. The table lists about 180,000 distinct CDR3 sequences, around 50% of them singletons. Input material: sorted CD4+, CD8+, or CD8+CD57+ T cells (not recorded which) from PBMCs. These receptors were obtained from a human donor with aplastic anemia. CDR3s include the opening cysteine and the closing phenylalanine or tryptophan. Each record gives: J gene, CDR3 length, D gene, clone size, V gene, CDR3 protein, CDR3 DNA. A D gene is named only where the DNA matches it firmly. Size tells how often a clone was seen (once, few, many) or the class of an expanded clone, and some rows leave it out.

>TRBJ2-1|13|TRBD2|-|TRBV2
CASGLAGVNEQFF
TGTGCCAGCGGGCTAGCGGGAGTCAATGAGCAGTTCTTC
>TRBJ1-5|15|-|-|TRBV6-1
CASTASGYSNQPQHF
TGTGCCAGCACCGCCAGCGGTTATAGCAATCAGCCCCAGCATTTT
>TRBJ2-3|15|-|many|TRBV24-1
CATSDDSVSTDTQYF
TGTGCCACCAGTGATGATAGCGTAAGCACAGATACGCAGTATTTT
>TRBJ2-1|17|-|many|TRBV19
CASSTRRISAAYNEQFF
TGTGCCAGTAGTACCAGGCGAATAAGCGCAGCCTACAATGAGCAGTTCTTC
>TRBJ1-6|15|-|-|TRBV7-9
CASSPLGGANSPLHF
TGTGCCAGCAGCCCCCTAGGAGGGGCTAATTCACCCCTCCACTTT
>TRBJ2-1|16|-|-|TRBV24-1
CATSDPTSGSYNEQFF
TGTGCCACCAGTGATCCGACTAGTGGGTCCTACAATGAGCAGTTCTTC
>TRBJ1-5|15|-|many|TRBV12-3/TRBV12-4
CASSPTGYSNQPQHF
TGTGCCAGCAGCCCTACGGGGTATAGCAATCAGCCCCAGCATTTT
>TRBJ2-5|15|-|-|TRBV4-1
CASSQEGVGWETQYF
TGCGCCAGCAGCCAAGAGGGGGTGGGGTGGGAGACCCAGTACTTC
>TRBJ2-2|16|TRBD2|many|TRBV15
CATSKGLAGVHGELFF
TGTGCCACCAGCAAAGGACTAGCGGGGGTCCACGGGGAGCTGTTTTTT
>TRBJ2-7|15|TRBD1|-|TRBV5-1
CASSPGQSNNYEQYF
TGCGCCAGCAGCCCGGGACAGAGCAATAACTACGAGCAGTACTTC
>TRBJ1-3|14|-|few|TRBV3-1
CASSQGKVSGTIYF
TGTGCCAGCAGCCAAGGGAAGGTCTCCGGCACCATATATTTT
>TRBJ2-5|16|TRBD2|-|TRBV11-2
CASSLQSGITQETQYF
TGTGCCAGCAGCTTACAAAGCGGGATAACACAAGAGACCCAGTACTTC
>TRBJ2-2|15|TRBD2|many|TRBV11-2
CASSLHPGGTGELFF
TGTGCCAGCAGCTTACATCCGGGGGGAACCGGGGAGCTGTTTTTT
>TRBJ2-5|14|-|many|TRBV5-8
CASSLGVVRETQYF
TGTGCCAGCAGCTTGGGGGTAGTGAGGGAGACCCAGTACTTC
>TRBJ2-7|13|-|-|TRBV15
CATSRGWTYEQYF
TGTGCCACCAGCAGAGGCTGGACCTACGAGCAGTACTTC
>TRBJ2-1|17|TRBD1|many|TRBV5-1
CASSLSPAGQGNNEQFF
TGCGCCAGCAGCTTAAGCCCCGCGGGACAGGGCAACAATGAGCAGTTCTTC
>TRBJ2-5|14|-|many|TRBV20-1
CSARSSLRQETQYF
TGCAGTGCTAGGTCTAGCCTAAGACAAGAGACCCAGTACTTC
>TRBJ2-1|14|TRBD2|-|TRBV24-1
CATSEAGAYNEQFF
TGTGCCACCAGTGAAGCGGGAGCCTACAATGAGCAGTTCTTC
>TRBJ1-2|14|-|many|TRBV7-2
CASSENREIYGYTF
TGTGCCAGCAGCGAAAACAGGGAGATCTATGGCTACACCTTC
>TRBJ2-3|13|TRBD1|-|TRBV7-8
CASSQRTGVTQYF
TGTGCCAGCAGCCAGCGGACAGGGGTTACGCAGTATTTT
>TRBJ1-2|15|TRBD1|-|TRBV5-5
CASSLQQGADCDYTF
TGTGCCAGCAGCCTACAACAGGGGGCGGACTGTGACTACACCTTC
>TRBJ1-4|13|TRBD1|few|TRBV2
CASGDRGGEKLFF
TGTGCCAGCGGGGACAGGGGGGGGGAAAAACTGTTTTTT
>TRBJ1-1|14|-|many|TRBV5-5
CASSLVPGPPEAFF
TGTGCCAGCAGCTTGGTCCCGGGACCGCCTGAAGCTTTCTTT
>TRBJ2-7|15|-|many|TRBV2
CASSEAPGKTYEQYF
TGTGCCAGCAGTGAAGCTCCAGGGAAAACCTACGAGCAGTACTTC
>TRBJ2-3|15|-|-|TRBV4-1
CASSLVVAGGDTQYF
TGCGCCAGCAGCCTAGTGGTGGCTGGAGGGGATACGCAGTATTTT
>TRBJ2-1|12|-|few|TRBV29-1
CSAADTYNEQFF
TGCAGCGCCGCGGACACGTACAATGAGCAGTTCTTC
>TRBJ2-2|15|-|-|TRBV10-1
CASSDWTSDTGELFF
TGCGCCAGCAGTGATTGGACTTCTGACACCGGGGAGCTGTTTTTT
>TRBJ2-7|15|TRBD2|-|TRBV19
CASSPGVAGSYEQYF
TGTGCCAGTAGTCCCGGGGTAGCGGGGTCCTACGAGCAGTACTTC
>TRBJ1-6|14|-|-|TRBV2
CASSQGMYNSPLHF
TGTGCCAGCAGTCAGGGGATGTATAATTCACCCCTCCACTTT
>TRBJ2-7|13|-|many|TRBV7-8
CASSLRGVIEQYF
TGTGCCAGCAGCTTACGTGGAGTTATCGAGCAGTACTTC
>TRBJ1-1|11|-|-|TRBV25-1
CASSESAEAFF
TGTGCCAGCAGTGAATCCGCTGAAGCTTTCTTT
>TRBJ2-1|15|-|-|TRBV20-1
CSASGLWRGDNEQFF
TGCAGTGCTAGTGGGTTGTGGAGGGGGGACAATGAGCAGTTCTTC
>TRBJ2-7|16|-|-|TRBV4-3
CASSQDVGRGPYEQYF
TGCGCCAGCAGCCAAGATGTCGGCAGGGGCCCCTACGAGCAGTACTTC
>TRBJ2-4|13|-|many|TRBV2
CASSESQQNIQYF
TGTGCCAGCAGTGAAAGCCAGCAAAACATTCAGTACTTC
>TRBJ2-2|16|TRBD2|many|TRBV10-3
CAITSGLAVNTGELFF
TGTGCCATCACCTCGGGACTAGCGGTTAACACCGGGGAGCTGTTTTTT
>TRBJ2-1|12|-|few|TRBV20-1
CSASLGNGEQFF
TGCAGTGCTAGTCTGGGTAACGGTGAGCAGTTCTTC